These T cell receptor beta chains were read from a single sample in a study of shared clonotypes between healthy human individuals. Clones were sequenced by immunoSEQ multiplex PCR, and TCRdb holds only the in-frame ones, with some missing. This sample has about 2,200,000 clones; 85% to 95% occur once, and the top ten carry 1.5% to 2%. The sequencing sample was made of naive CD8+ T cells from PBMCs. These receptors came from a man between 18 and 35 years old in good health. Some clones in this sample may be carry-over from other donors' samples. Each CDR3 is given with its conserved first and last residue. The D gene is left open where the match is weak. Clone size is stated in some rows and not others, as once, few, many or a class when expanded.

j_gene: TRBJ2-2
v_gene: TRBV5-8
d_gene: TRBD2
abundance: .
CDR3nt: TGTGCCAGCAGCACGGGAGCGGGATGGGGCGGGGAGCTGTTTTTT
CDR3aa: CASSTGAGWGGELFF

j_gene: TRBJ1-4
v_gene: TRBV28
d_gene: .
abundance: .
CDR3nt: TGTGCCAGCAGTTCGATGGTCGCGAGGGGCGAAAATGAAAAACTGTTTTTT
CDR3aa: CASSSMVARGENEKLFF

j_gene: TRBJ2-7
v_gene: TRBV29-1
d_gene: .
abundance: .
CDR3nt: TGCAGCGTTGGACGGGGCTACGAGCAGTACTTC
CDR3aa: CSVGRGYEQYF

j_gene: TRBJ2-7
v_gene: TRBV9
d_gene: .
abundance: .
CDR3nt: TGTGCCAGCAGCGCGGGACCTACCGCCTACGAGCAGTACTTC
CDR3aa: CASSAGPTAYEQYF

j_gene: TRBJ1-2
v_gene: TRBV28
d_gene: .
abundance: .
CDR3nt: TGTGCCAGCAGTCATGATAGACAAGTGCAGCGATGGGGCTACACCTTC
CDR3aa: CASSHDRQVQRWGYTF

j_gene: TRBJ2-7
v_gene: TRBV15
d_gene: TRBD1
abundance: .
CDR3nt: TGTGCCACCAGCAGAGAAAACCCCCGGGACAGGGTCTACGAGCAGTACTTC
CDR3aa: CATSRENPRDRVYEQYF

j_gene: TRBJ2-1
v_gene: TRBV7-8
d_gene: TRBD2
abundance: once
CDR3nt: TGTGCCAGCAGCTCCGGGACTAGTCCCTACAATGAGCAGTTCTTC
CDR3aa: CASSSGTSPYNEQFF

j_gene: TRBJ2-2
v_gene: TRBV19
d_gene: .
abundance: .
CDR3nt: TGTGCCAGTAGTATCTTGGGCGGGAACACCGGGGAGCTGTTTTTT
CDR3aa: CASSILGGNTGELFF

j_gene: TRBJ1-3
v_gene: TRBV28
d_gene: .
abundance: once
CDR3nt: TGTGCCAGCAGTTTATCGGCAGTTGGAAACACCATATATTTT
CDR3aa: CASSLSAVGNTIYF

j_gene: TRBJ1-1
v_gene: TRBV2
d_gene: .
abundance: .
CDR3nt: TGTGCCACCCCGCGGGTTAGTTACACTGAAGCTTTCTTT
CDR3aa: CATPRVSYTEAFF

j_gene: TRBJ2-2
v_gene: TRBV6-4
d_gene: .
abundance: .
CDR3nt: TGTGCCAGCAGTGATTTAGGGAACACCGGGGAGCTGTTTTTT
CDR3aa: CASSDLGNTGELFF

j_gene: TRBJ2-1
v_gene: TRBV19
d_gene: TRBD2
abundance: .
CDR3nt: TGTGCCAGTAGTACCCCAGCTAGCGGTACCTACAATGAGCAGTTCTTC
CDR3aa: CASSTPASGTYNEQFF

j_gene: TRBJ2-7
v_gene: TRBV30
d_gene: TRBD2
abundance: .
CDR3nt: TGTGCCTCAAATCTAGCGGGAGGGCCCGGTGGCGAGCAGTACTTC
CDR3aa: CASNLAGGPGGEQYF

j_gene: TRBJ2-7
v_gene: TRBV7-9
d_gene: .
abundance: .
CDR3nt: TGTGCCAGCAGCTTAAGCGGCGCCTACTACGAGCAGTACTTC
CDR3aa: CASSLSGAYYEQYF

j_gene: TRBJ1-4
v_gene: TRBV27
d_gene: TRBD1
abundance: .
CDR3nt: TGTGCCAGCAGTTTCGGGACAGGGGGAGAAAAACTGTTTTTT
CDR3aa: CASSFGTGGEKLFF

j_gene: TRBJ1-2
v_gene: TRBV4-1
d_gene: .
abundance: .
CDR3nt: TGCGCCAGCAACCCACACTCAGGGAATTTAGGATATGGCTACACCTTC
CDR3aa: CASNPHSGNLGYGYTF

j_gene: TRBJ2-7
v_gene: TRBV27
d_gene: TRBD2
abundance: .
CDR3nt: TGTGCCAGCAGTTACGGGACTAGCGACTCCTACGAGCAGTACTTC
CDR3aa: CASSYGTSDSYEQYF

j_gene: TRBJ2-2
v_gene: TRBV9
d_gene: TRBD2
abundance: .
CDR3nt: TGTGCCAGCAGTACGGGACTAGCGGGATACACCGGGGAGCTGTTTTTT
CDR3aa: CASSTGLAGYTGELFF

j_gene: TRBJ2-4
v_gene: TRBV9
d_gene: TRBD2
abundance: .
CDR3nt: TGTGCCAGCAGCCGGGGGGGGCCGGAGTACATTCAGTACTTC
CDR3aa: CASSRGGPEYIQYF

j_gene: TRBJ2-1
v_gene: TRBV7-9
d_gene: .
abundance: .
CDR3nt: TGTGCCAGCAGCTTAGAAACGCAAAGGACAGTCGATTTCTTC
CDR3aa: CASSLETQRTVDFF

j_gene: TRBJ1-4
v_gene: TRBV6-5
d_gene: TRBD1
abundance: .
CDR3nt: TGTGCCAGCAGTTACGGGGACAGGGGTGAAAAACTGTTTTTT
CDR3aa: CASSYGDRGEKLFF

j_gene: TRBJ2-2
v_gene: TRBV10-1
d_gene: .
abundance: .
CDR3nt: TGCGCCAGCAGTGAAGGGGAGCTGTTTTTT
CDR3aa: CASSEGELFF

j_gene: TRBJ2-7
v_gene: TRBV19
d_gene: .
abundance: .
CDR3nt: TGTGCCAGTAGTATCTTAGGCCCAAGCTCCGAGCAGTACTTC
CDR3aa: CASSILGPSSEQYF

j_gene: TRBJ2-7
v_gene: TRBV30
d_gene: .
abundance: .
CDR3nt: TGTGCCTGGAGATCAGGGACCCTACCCTACGAGCAGTACTTC
CDR3aa: CAWRSGTLPYEQYF